The rows below give T cell receptor beta chains drawn from one sample of a study of T cells in Graves' hyperthyroidism and ophthalmopathy. TCRdb used MiXCR to reprocess the multiplex PCR reads, holding one entry per CDR3 protein. The repertoire has almost 250,000 distinct CDR3 sequences, roughly 22% of them found once; the top ten carry around 32%. Sequencing was done on a sample of blood. The receptors derive from a woman in her thirties or forties with Graves' ophthalmopathy. Each CDR3 is given with its conserved first and last residue. A D gene is named only where the DNA matches it firmly. Rows may omit the clone size; those that give it use once, few, many or a size class.

-,TRBV12-3/TRBV12-4,TRBD2,TRBJ2-5,TGTGCCAGCAGTCCATGGGCGGGAGCCCTTTACTTC,CASSPWAGALYF
-,TRBV6-1,TRBD1,TRBJ2-5,TGTGCCAGCAGTGGGACAGGGGGCAATGGGGAGACCCAGTACTTC,CASSGTGGNGETQYF
many,TRBV12-3/TRBV12-4,TRBD2,TRBJ2-2,TGTGCCAGCAGTTTTCGGTTCCGCGGGGGTAGCGGGGAGCTGTTTTTT,CASSFRFRGGSGELFF
many,TRBV27,-,TRBJ2-5,TGTGCCAGCAGTTTAAGGGGCCCGAGGGAGACCCAGTACTTC,CASSLRGPRETQYF
-,TRBV6-2/TRBV6-3,-,TRBJ1-1,TGTGCCAGCAGTTACGCTTGGGAGGCTGAAGCTTTCTTT,CASSYAWEAEAFF
-,TRBV30,TRBD1,TRBJ1-2,TGTGCGTGGAGGGACAGGGCCTCTCTTAACTATGGCTACACCTTC,CAWRDRASLNYGYTF
many,TRBV20-1,-,TRBJ1-5,TGCAGTGCTAGACTCCCGCTGGGGGGGGCGCGGGATCAGCCCCAGCATTTT,CSARLPLGGARDQPQHF
-,TRBV2,TRBD1,TRBJ1-1,TGTGCCAGCAGTCTACAGGGGAATGAAGCTTTCTTT,CASSLQGNEAFF
many,TRBV7-8,TRBD1,TRBJ1-2,TGTGCCAGCAGCCCCGGGACAGGGGGCTGGGGCTACACCTTC,CASSPGTGGWGYTF
many,TRBV11-2,TRBD2,TRBJ2-7,TGTGCCAGCAGCTCCAATAGCGGGAGCCCATACGAGCAGTACTTC,CASSSNSGSPYEQYF
many,TRBV12-3/TRBV12-4,-,TRBJ2-7,TGTGCCAGCAATAGGGGCGGAACCTACGAGCAGTACTTC,CASNRGGTYEQYF
-,TRBV25-1,TRBD1,TRBJ2-7,TGTGCCAGCAGTCAGACAGGGACGCGATACGAGCAGTACTTC,CASSQTGTRYEQYF
many,TRBV12-3/TRBV12-4,-,TRBJ1-2,TGTGCCAGCAGTGTTAGCTATGGCTACACCTTC,CASSVSYGYTF
many,TRBV12-3/TRBV12-4,-,TRBJ2-4,TGTGCCAGCAGTTTATGGTTAGCCAAAAACATTCAGTACTTC,CASSLWLAKNIQYF
many,TRBV20-1,-,TRBJ2-7,TGCAGTGCTAGAGACCAAGGGACAAGAGGGTTTACCGAGCAGTACTTC,CSARDQGTRGFTEQYF
many,TRBV30,TRBD1,TRBJ1-2,TGTGCCTGGAGTAACCGGGACAGGGAGGGTGGCTACACCTTC,CAWSNRDREGGYTF
many,TRBV7-9,TRBD1,TRBJ2-7,TGTGCCAGCAGCTTAGAAAGACAGGGGGAAGGGGAGCAGTACTTC,CASSLERQGEGEQYF
many,TRBV10-3,TRBD2,TRBJ2-7,TGTGCCATCAGTCAGAGACTAGCGGACTACGAGCAGTACTTC,CAISQRLADYEQYF
many,TRBV27,-,TRBJ2-7,TGTGCCAGCAATCCGGGGTATGGCGAGCAGTACTTC,CASNPGYGEQYF
-,TRBV29-1,-,TRBJ2-5,TGCAGCGTTGAATTGCAGGGTAGCTATGAGACCCAGTACTTC,CSVELQGSYETQYF